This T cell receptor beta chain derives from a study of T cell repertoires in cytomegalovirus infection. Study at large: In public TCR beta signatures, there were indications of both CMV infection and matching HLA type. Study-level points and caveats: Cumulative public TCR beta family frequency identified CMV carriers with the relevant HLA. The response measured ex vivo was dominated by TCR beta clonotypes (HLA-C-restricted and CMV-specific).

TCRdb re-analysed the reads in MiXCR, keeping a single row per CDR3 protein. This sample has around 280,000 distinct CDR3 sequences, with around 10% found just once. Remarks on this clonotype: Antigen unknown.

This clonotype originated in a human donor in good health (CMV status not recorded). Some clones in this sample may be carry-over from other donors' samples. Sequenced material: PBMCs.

The CDR3 sequence: CASSPRVLWDGGTEAFF. CDR3 DNA sequence: TGTGCCAGCAGCCCGAGGGTGCTTTGGGACGGCGGGACTGAAGCTTTCTTT. The chain carries TRBV5-4 and TRBJ1-1; possibly TRBD1 for D (5 bases). V lost 4 bases and J 5 bases, leaving 24 bases between the germline ends. Looked up from germline, CDR1 is SGHNT and CDR2 is YYREEE (reference sequence). The CDR3 extends over 17 amino acids.